A single sample gave rise to the 21 T cell receptor beta chains below, sequenced in a study of blood T cell repertoires in COVID-19. Libraries were prepared by immunoSEQ multiplex PCR; TCRdb keeps only in-frame clonotypes and omits some of them. The sample consists of 150,000 to 200,000 clones, approximately 87% of them appearing once. What was sequenced was peripheral blood. These receptors were taken from a woman aged 70-85 years with COVID-19, enrolled during active disease.

J is TRBJ2-2 and V is TRBV7-9, with 9 nucleotides matching TRBD1. CDR3 length: 15 residues. J gave up 1 base and V 6 bases, and 3 bases lay outside the gene matches. CDR1 SEHNR and CDR2 FQNEAQ come from the germline V gene (reference sequence). CDR3 nucleotides: TGTGCCAGCAGTTTGGACAGGGGGAACACCGGGGAGCTGTTTTTT. Amino acid sequence: CASSLDRGNTGELFF.

The chain has TRBV7-9 and TRBJ2-2; no reliable D call. The germline CDR1 and CDR2 sequences are SEHNR and FQNEAQ (reference sequence). Trimming shortened V by 5 bases and J by 2 bases, and 15 bases separated the two germline ends. The CDR3 extends over 16 amino acids. CDR3 loop: CASSPPGRTNTGELFF. The CDR3 bases are TGTGCCAGCAGCCCCCCGGGTCGTACAAACACCGGGGAGCTGTTTTTT.

The chain has TRBV9 and TRBJ2-7; 7 nucleotides line up with TRBD1. Looked up from germline, CDR1 is SGDLS and CDR2 is YYNGEE. The V gene end was trimmed by 0 bases and the J gene end by 2 bases; junction bases not matched to a gene: 5. There are 15 residues in the CDR3. CDR3 DNA: TGTGCCAGCAGCGTAGCGACAGGGCTTGCCTACGAGCAGTACTTC. This sequence encodes CASSVATGLAYEQYF. Together with reference TRBV9 and TRBJ2-7, the CDR3 gives the full variable domain: DSGVTQTPKHLITATGQRVTLRCSPRSGDLSVYWYQQSLDQGLQFLIQYYNGEERAKGNILERFSAQQFPDLHSELNLSSLELGDSALYFCASSVATGLAYEQYFGPGTRLTVT.

The chain carries TRBV18 and TRBJ2-7, with unresolved D. V lost 0 bases to trimming and J lost 5 bases, with 8 bases between them. Germline V lookup: CDR1 KGHSH, CDR2 LQKENI. The CDR3 totals 13 residues. In DNA form, the CDR3 reads TGTGCCAGCTCACCACCGGGCGTCAACGAGCAGTACTTC. Its protein is CASSPPGVNEQYF. The full variable domain, in which reference TRBV18 and TRBJ2-7 provide the parts outside the CDR3, is NAGVMQNPRHLVRRRGQEARLRCSPMKGHSHVYWYRQLPEEGLKFMVYLQKENIIDESGMPKERFSAEFPKEGPSILRIQQVVRGDSAAYFCASSPPGVNEQYFGPGTRLTVT.

This chain joins TRBV29-1 and TRBJ1-1, with D possibly matching TRBD1 (6 bases). CDR3 length: 15 amino acids. Germline loops: CDR1 SQVTM, CDR2 ANQGSEA. V was shortened by 7 bases and J by 3 bases, with 21 bases between the two germline ends. The CDR3 DNA follows: TGCAGCGCTGGGGGGGCCCACCCGGGGGACACTGAAGCTTTCTTT. Encoded protein: CSAGGAHPGDTEAFF.

The chain uses TRBV30 and TRBJ1-4; TRBD1 is a possible D gene (6 bases). The CDR3 extends over 14 amino acids. V was pared by 5 bases and J by 6 bases, with 16 bases between. Germline CDR1 and CDR2: GTSNPN and SVGIG (reference sequence). Written as DNA, the CDR3 is TGTGCCTGGTCCTCTGGGGCAGGGGATGAAAAACTGTTTTTT. Protein product: CAWSSGAGDEKLFF.

The V and J genes are TRBV5-6 and TRBJ2-5; 7 bases line up with TRBD2. The J segment lost 1 base and the V segment lost 6 bases, leaving 12 bases of the junction unmatched. Germline CDR1 and CDR2: SGHDT and YYEEEE. This CDR3 is built from 16 residues. The CDR3 protein is CASMSRLASTQETQYF. CDR3 in DNA: TGTGCCAGCATGTCCCGACTAGCATCTACCCAAGAGACCCAGTACTTC.

V is TRBV30 and J is TRBJ1-2; D might be TRBD1 (6 bases). V dropped 0 bases and J dropped 7 bases, with 12 bases sitting between them. The CDR3 has 13 residues. Germline CDR1 is GTSNPN and CDR2 is SVGIG (reference sequence). The CDR3 coding sequence is TGTGCCTGGAGTGTAAACAGGGATCTTGGCTACACCTTC. This sequence encodes CAWSVNRDLGYTF.

CDR3 sequence: CASSLGTSGGSYEQYF. The DNA for the CDR3 is TGCGCCAGCAGCTTGGGGACTAGCGGGGGTAGCTACGAGCAGTACTTC. The J gene is TRBJ2-7, the V gene TRBV5-1, with 13 bases matching TRBD2. Germline CDR1 reads SGHRS; CDR2 reads YFSETQ. Losses at the gene ends were 0 bases for V and 3 bases for J; bases not matched to a gene: 3. The CDR3 is made up of 16 amino acids.

V and J are TRBV10-3 and TRBJ2-3, with 9 bases aligning to TRBD2. Germline CDR1 ENHRY, CDR2 SYGVKD. With V trimmed by 10 bases and J by 1 base, 3 bases remained unmatched. This CDR3 is built from 13 residues. DNA of the CDR3: TGTGCCACATCTAGCGGGGGCACAGATACGCAGTATTTT. Amino acid sequence: CATSSGGTDTQYF.

V gene TRBV2 combines with J gene TRBJ1-1, with D possibly TRBD1 on 5 matching bases. CDR3 length: 14 residues. Trimming took off 6 bases at V and 1 base at J, with 12 bases between the two ends. Per germline, CDR1 SNHLY and CDR2 FYNNEI. In DNA, the CDR3 is TGTGCCAGCAGGGGGCAGATTCAGAACACTGAAGCTTTCTTT. Residues: CASRGQIQNTEAFF.

V is TRBV7-2 and J is TRBJ2-3; 10 bases are shared with TRBD2. The V segment lost 1 base and the J segment 1 base; nucleotides outside the gene matches: 2. The CDR3 length is 16 residues. Germline lookup yields CDR1 SGHTA and CDR2 FQGNSA. This chain's CDR3 is CASSLVGTSGTDTQYF. The CDR3 DNA sequence: TGTGCCAGCAGCTTAGTTGGGACTAGCGGCACAGATACGCAGTATTTT.

V and J are TRBV6-5 and TRBJ1-1; D unresolved. Between the trimmed V and J ends, which lost 6 bases and 1 base, there was a span of 9 bases. Germline V gene data show CDR1 as MNHEY and CDR2 as SVGAGI. The length of the CDR3 is 13 residues. CDR3 sequence reads: CASRTKWNTEAFF. The DNA of the CDR3 is TGTGCCAGCAGGACAAAATGGAACACTGAAGCTTTCTTT.

V usage is TRBV27 and J usage is TRBJ2-1; D might be TRBD1 (7 bases). The CDR3 covers 17 residues. The ends were cut back, 4 bases at V and 9 bases at J, with 25 bases in the middle. Germline CDR1 reads MNHEY; CDR2 reads SMNVEV (reference sequence). This CDR3 reads CASSSTFKQGRPGEQFF. The DNA for the CDR3 is TGTGCCAGCAGTTCCACTTTCAAACAGGGGAGGCCAGGTGAGCAGTTCTTC.

The V call is TRBV28, the J call TRBJ1-3, with D tentatively TRBD1 (6 bases). The CDR3 extends over 18 amino acids. Germline V lookup: CDR1 MDHEN, CDR2 SYDVKM. Trimming removed 4 bases from V and 4 bases from J, with 23 bases in between. The CDR3: CASSSAQGALRSGNTIYF. The CDR3 DNA sequence: TGTGCCAGCAGTTCAGCACAGGGTGCCCTTAGATCGGGAAACACCATATATTTT.

V and J are TRBV25-1 and TRBJ1-4; 7 bases match TRBD1. In germline, CDR1 is MGHDK, CDR2 SYGVNS. This CDR3 comprises 13 residues. The V and J ends lost 7 bases and 8 bases, in that order; junction bases with no gene match: 7. In nucleotides, the CDR3 is TGTGCCAGCAACGACAGGGAGAGCGAAAAACTGTTTTTT. It translates to CASNDRESEKLFF.

The rearrangement links TRBV5-1 to TRBJ1-2, with D possibly matching TRBD1 (5 bases). V gave up 0 bases and J gave up 3 bases, with 15 bases separating them. Germline values: CDR1 SGHRS, CDR2 YFSETQ. CDR3 length: 16 amino acids. Here the CDR3 DNA reads TGCGCCAGCAGCTTGGACCAGGGTGGGGCAGACTATGGCTACACCTTC. It specifies CASSLDQGGADYGYTF.

V and J are TRBV5-5 and TRBJ2-3, with D perhaps matching TRBD1 (5 bases). Germline CDR1 and CDR2: SGHKS and YYEKEE (reference sequence). V gave up 1 base and J gave up 2 bases, with 11 bases separating them. The CDR3 covers 15 residues. The chain's CDR3 is CASSLQGLDTDTQYF. CDR3 nucleotide sequence: TGTGCCAGCAGCTTGCAGGGCCTGGACACAGATACGCAGTATTTT.

The rearrangement links TRBV7-2 to TRBJ2-4, with D tentatively TRBD2 (5 bases). Germline V gene data show CDR1 as SGHTA and CDR2 as FQGNSA. V lost 2 bases and J lost 0, with 11 bases in between. CDR3 length equals 16 residues. The CDR3 sequence is CASSLTGGLAKNIQYF. The CDR3 nucleotides read TGTGCCAGCAGCTTAACGGGCGGACTAGCCAAAAACATTCAGTACTTC.

This CDR3 is CASSKVGQGVTNEKLFF. The CDR3 DNA reads TGTGCCAGCAGCAAAGTGGGACAGGGGGTAACTAATGAAAAACTGTTTTTT. The chain links TRBV21-1 to TRBJ1-4; no DNA check was done on the table's D call, TRBD1. TRBV21-1 is marked as a pseudogene. The CDR3 runs to 17 residues.

This clone has only a few counts. This chain uses TRBV18 with TRBJ2-5, with 9 bases lining up with TRBD2. The germline CDR1 and CDR2 sequences are KGHSH and LQKENI. The V gene end was trimmed by 5 bases and the J gene end by 2 bases; junction bases not matched to a gene: 9. This CDR3 has 16 residues. CDR3 residues: CASSSASGDRQETQYF. As DNA, the CDR3 is TGTGCCAGCTCATCCGCTAGCGGGGATAGACAAGAGACCCAGTACTTC.